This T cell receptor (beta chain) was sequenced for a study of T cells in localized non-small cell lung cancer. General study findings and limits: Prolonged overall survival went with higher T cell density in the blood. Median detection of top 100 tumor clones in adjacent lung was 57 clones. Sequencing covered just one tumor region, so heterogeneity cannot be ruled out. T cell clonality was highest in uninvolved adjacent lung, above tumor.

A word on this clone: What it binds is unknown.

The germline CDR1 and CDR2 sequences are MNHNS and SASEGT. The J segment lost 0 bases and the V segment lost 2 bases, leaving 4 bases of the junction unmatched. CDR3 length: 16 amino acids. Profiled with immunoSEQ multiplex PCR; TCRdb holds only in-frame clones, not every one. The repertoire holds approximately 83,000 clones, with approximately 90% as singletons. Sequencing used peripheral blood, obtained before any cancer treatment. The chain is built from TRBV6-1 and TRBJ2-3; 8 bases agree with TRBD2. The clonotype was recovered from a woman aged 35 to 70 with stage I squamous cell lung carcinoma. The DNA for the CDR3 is TGTGCCAGCAGTGAACAGCGGGGGTTTAGCACAGATACGCAGTATTTT. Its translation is CASSEQRGFSTDTQYF.